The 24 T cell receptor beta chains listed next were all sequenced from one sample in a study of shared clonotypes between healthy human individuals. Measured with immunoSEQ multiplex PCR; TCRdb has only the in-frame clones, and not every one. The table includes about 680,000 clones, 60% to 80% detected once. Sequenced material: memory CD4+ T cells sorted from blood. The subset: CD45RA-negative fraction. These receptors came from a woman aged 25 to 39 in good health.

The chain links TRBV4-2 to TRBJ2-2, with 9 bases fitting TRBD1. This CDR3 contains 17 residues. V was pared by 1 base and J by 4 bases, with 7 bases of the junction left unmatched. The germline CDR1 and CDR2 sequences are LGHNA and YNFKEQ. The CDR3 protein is CASSQVGTGLSTGELFF. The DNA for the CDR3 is TGTGCCAGCAGCCAAGTAGGGACAGGGTTGAGCACCGGGGAGCTGTTTTTT.

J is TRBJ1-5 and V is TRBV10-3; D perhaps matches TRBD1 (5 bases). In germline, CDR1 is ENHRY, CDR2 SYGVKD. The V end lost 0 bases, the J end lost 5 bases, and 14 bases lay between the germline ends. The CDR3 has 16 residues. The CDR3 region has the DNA TGTGCCATCAGTGAGTCCGGGGCGACGGAGGATCAGCCCCAGCATTTT. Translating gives CAISESGATEDQPQHF.

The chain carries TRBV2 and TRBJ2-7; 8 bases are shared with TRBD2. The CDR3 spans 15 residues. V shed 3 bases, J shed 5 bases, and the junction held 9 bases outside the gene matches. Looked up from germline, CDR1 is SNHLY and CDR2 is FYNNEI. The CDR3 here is CASSDLNGRVDEQYF. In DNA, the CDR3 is TGTGCCAGCAGTGATCTTAACGGGAGGGTGGACGAGCAGTACTTC.

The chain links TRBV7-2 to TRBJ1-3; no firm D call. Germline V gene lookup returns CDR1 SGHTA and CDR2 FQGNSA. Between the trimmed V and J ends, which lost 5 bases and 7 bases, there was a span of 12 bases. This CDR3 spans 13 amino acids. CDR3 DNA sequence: TGTGCCAGCAGCCGGATATCGTGGAACACCATATATTTT. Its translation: CASSRISWNTIYF.

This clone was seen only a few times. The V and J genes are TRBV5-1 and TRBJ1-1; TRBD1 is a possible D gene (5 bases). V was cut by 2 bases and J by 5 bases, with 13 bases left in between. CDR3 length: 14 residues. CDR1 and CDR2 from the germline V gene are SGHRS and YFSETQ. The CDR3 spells CASSFQGGITEAFF. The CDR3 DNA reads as TGCGCCAGCAGCTTCCAGGGTGGGATTACTGAAGCTTTCTTT.

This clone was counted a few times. CDR3 bases: TGTGCCAGCAGCTTAACAGGAGATCAGCCCCAGCATTTT. Translated: CASSLTGDQPQHF. The chain carries TRBV6-1 and TRBJ1-5, with D possibly matching TRBD1 (5 bases). The germline V gene encodes CDR1 MNHNS and CDR2 SASEGT. V was pared by 6 bases and J by 5 bases, with 11 bases between. There are 13 residues in the CDR3.

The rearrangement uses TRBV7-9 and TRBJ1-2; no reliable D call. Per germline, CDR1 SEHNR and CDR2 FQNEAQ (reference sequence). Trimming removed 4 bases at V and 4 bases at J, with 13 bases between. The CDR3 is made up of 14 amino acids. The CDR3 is CASSSTRELYGYTF. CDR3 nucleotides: TGTGCCAGCAGCTCAACAAGAGAGCTCTATGGCTACACCTTC.

In nucleotides, the CDR3 is TGTGCCAGCAGTGTTGAGGGGTTGATAAATCAGCCCCAGCATTTT. This translates into CASSVEGLINQPQHF. The J gene is TRBJ1-5, the V gene TRBV2; D possibly corresponds to TRBD1 (5 bases). CDR3 length: 15 amino acids. Trimming pared 4 bases from V and 4 bases from J, leaving 14 bases between. Per germline, CDR1 SNHLY and CDR2 FYNNEI.

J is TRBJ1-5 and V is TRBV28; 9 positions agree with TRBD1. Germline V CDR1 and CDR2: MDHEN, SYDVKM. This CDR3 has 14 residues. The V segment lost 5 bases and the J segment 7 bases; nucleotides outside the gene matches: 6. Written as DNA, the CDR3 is TGTGCCAGCAGTACGACAGGGGGAAACCAGCCCCAGCATTTT. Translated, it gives CASSTTGGNQPQHF.

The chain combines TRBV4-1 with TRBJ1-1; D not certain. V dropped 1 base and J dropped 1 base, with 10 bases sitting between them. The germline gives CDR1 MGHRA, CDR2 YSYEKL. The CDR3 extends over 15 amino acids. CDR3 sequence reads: CASSQVGGKNTEAFF. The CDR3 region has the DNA TGCGCCAGCAGCCAAGTGGGCGGAAAGAACACTGAAGCTTTCTTT.

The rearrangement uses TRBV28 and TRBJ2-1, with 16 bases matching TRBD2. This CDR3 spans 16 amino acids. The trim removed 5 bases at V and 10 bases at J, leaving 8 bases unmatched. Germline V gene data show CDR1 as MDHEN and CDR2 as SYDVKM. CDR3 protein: CASSQPGTSGRDEQFF. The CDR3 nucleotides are TGTGCCAGCAGTCAACCCGGGACTAGCGGGAGGGACGAGCAGTTCTTC.

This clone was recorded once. The CDR3 region has the DNA TGCGCCAGCAGGGTGGGCGGCGACTACAATGAGCAGTTCTTC. Translated: CASRVGGDYNEQFF. The rearrangement uses TRBV10-2 and TRBJ2-1; D remains ambiguous. The CDR3 runs to 14 residues. Looked up from germline, CDR1 is WSHSY and CDR2 is SAAADI. V lost 6 bases to trimming and J lost 3 bases, with 12 bases between them.

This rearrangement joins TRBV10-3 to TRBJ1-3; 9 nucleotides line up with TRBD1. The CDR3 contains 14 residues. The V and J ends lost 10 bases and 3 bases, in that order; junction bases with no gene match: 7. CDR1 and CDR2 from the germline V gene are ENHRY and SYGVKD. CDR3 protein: CANGDRVLGNTIYF. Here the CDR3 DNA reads TGTGCCAATGGGGACAGGGTGCTTGGAAACACCATATATTTT.

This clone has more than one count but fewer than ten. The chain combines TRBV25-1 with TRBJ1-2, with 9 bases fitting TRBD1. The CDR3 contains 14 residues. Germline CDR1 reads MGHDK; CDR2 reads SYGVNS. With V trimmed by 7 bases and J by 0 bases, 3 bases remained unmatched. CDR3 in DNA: TGTGCCAGCACCGGACAGGGGCCTAACTATGGCTACACCTTC. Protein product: CASTGQGPNYGYTF.

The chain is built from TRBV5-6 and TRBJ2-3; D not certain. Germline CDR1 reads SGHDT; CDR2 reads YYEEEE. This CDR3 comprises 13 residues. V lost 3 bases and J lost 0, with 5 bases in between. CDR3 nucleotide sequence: TGTGCCAGCAGCTGGCAGAGCACAGATACGCAGTATTTT. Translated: CASSWQSTDTQYF. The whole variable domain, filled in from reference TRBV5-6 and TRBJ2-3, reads DAGVTQSPTHLIKTRGQQVTLRCSPKSGHDTVSWYQQALGQGPQFIFQYYEEEERQRGNFPDRFSGHQFPNYSSELNVNALLLGDSALYLCASSWQSTDTQYFGPGTRLTVL.

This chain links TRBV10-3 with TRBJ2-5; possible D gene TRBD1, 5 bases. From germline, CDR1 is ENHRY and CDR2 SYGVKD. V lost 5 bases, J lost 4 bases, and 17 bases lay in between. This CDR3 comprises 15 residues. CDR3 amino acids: CAISPNPDRGETQYF. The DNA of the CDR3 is TGTGCCATCAGTCCCAATCCCGATAGGGGAGAGACCCAGTACTTC.

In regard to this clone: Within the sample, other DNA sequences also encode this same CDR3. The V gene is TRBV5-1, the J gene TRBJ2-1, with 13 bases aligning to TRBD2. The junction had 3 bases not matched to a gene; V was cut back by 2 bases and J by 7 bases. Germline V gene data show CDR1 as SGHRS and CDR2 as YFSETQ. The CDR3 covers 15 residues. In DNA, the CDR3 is TGCGCCAGCAGCTTCGGACTAGCGGGAGATAATGAGCAGTTCTTC. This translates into CASSFGLAGDNEQFF.

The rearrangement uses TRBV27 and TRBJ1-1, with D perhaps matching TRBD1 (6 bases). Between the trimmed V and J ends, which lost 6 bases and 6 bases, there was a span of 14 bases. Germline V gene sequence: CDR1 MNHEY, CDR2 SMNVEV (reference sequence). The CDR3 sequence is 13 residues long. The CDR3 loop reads CASSTRGYAEAFF. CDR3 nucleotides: TGTGCCAGCAGCACAAGGGGGTACGCTGAAGCTTTCTTT.

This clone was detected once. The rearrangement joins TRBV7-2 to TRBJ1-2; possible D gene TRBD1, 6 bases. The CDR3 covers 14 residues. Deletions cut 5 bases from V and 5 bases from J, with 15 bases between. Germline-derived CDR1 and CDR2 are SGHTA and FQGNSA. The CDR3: CASSRNMGAYGYTF. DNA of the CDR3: TGTGCCAGCAGCCGTAACATGGGGGCTTATGGCTACACCTTC.

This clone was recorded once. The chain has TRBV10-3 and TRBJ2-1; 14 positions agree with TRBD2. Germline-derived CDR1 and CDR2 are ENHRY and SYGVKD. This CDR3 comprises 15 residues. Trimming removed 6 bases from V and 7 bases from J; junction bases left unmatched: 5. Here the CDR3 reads CAIRGTSGRANEQFF. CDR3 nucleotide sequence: TGTGCCATCAGAGGGACTAGCGGGAGAGCAAATGAGCAGTTCTTC.

CDR3 residues: CASSYPERRNYEQYF. The CDR3 bases are TGTGCCAGCAGTTACCCGGAGCGGAGAAATTACGAGCAGTACTTC. The chain is built from TRBV6-5 and TRBJ2-7; weak D call: TRBD2 (5 bases). The V end was cut by 2 bases, the J end by 4 bases, with 15 bases between. Germline V gene sequence: CDR1 MNHEY, CDR2 SVGAGI. This CDR3 contains 15 residues.

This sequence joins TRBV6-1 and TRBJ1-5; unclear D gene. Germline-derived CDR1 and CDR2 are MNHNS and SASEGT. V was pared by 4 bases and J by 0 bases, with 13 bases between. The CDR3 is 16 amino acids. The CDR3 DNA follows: TGTGCCAGCAGTGGTCGTTGGGGATATAGCAATCAGCCCCAGCATTTT. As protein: CASSGRWGYSNQPQHF.

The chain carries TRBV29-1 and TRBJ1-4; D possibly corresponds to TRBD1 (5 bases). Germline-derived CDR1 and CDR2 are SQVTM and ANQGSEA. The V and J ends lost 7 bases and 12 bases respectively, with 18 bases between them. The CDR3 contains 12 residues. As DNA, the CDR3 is TGCAGCGGGGGGGACGCACCACAGGAACTGTTTTTT. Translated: CSGGDAPQELFF.

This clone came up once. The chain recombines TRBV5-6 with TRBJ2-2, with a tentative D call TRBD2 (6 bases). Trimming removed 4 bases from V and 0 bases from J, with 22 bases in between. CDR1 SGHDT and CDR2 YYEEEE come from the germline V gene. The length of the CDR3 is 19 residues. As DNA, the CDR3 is TGTGCCAGCAGCCCCTGGGGGGTGACCCCCAACACGAACACCGGGGAGCTGTTTTTT. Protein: CASSPWGVTPNTNTGELFF.